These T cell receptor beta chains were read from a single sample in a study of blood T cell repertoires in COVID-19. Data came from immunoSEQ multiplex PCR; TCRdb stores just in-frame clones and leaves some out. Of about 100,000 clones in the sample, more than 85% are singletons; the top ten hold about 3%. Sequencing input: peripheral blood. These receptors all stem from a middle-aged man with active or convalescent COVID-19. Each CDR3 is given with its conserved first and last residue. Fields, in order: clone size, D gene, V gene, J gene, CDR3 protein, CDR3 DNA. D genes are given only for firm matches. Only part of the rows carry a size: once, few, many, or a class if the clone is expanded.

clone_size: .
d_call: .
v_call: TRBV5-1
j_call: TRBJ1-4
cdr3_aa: CASSPRSSGEKLFF
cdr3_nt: TGCGCCAGCAGCCCCCGATCCTCGGGTGAAAAACTGTTTTTT

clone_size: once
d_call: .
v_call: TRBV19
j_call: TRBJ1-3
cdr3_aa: CASSIPVSGNTIYF
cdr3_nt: TGTGCCAGTAGTATTCCCGTCTCTGGAAACACCATATATTTT

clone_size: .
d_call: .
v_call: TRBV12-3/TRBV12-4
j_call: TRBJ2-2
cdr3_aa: CASSLPVGELFF
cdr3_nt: TGTGCCAGCAGTCTCCCTGTCGGGGAGCTGTTTTTT

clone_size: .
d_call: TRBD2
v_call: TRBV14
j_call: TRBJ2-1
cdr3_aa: CASSQTLAGFGEQFF
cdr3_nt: TGTGCCAGCAGCCAAACACTAGCGGGGTTCGGTGAGCAGTTCTTC

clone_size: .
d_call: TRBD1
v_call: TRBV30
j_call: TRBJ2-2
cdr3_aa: CGGQGRTGELFF
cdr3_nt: TGTGGGGGACAGGGGAGGACCGGGGAGCTGTTTTTT

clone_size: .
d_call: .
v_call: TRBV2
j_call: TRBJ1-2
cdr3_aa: CASSEPGDGYTF
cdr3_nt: TGTGCCAGCAGTGAACCAGGGGATGGCTACACCTTC

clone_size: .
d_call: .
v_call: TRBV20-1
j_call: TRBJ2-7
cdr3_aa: CSATQVYEQYF
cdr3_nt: TGCAGTGCTACACAGGTTTACGAGCAGTACTTC

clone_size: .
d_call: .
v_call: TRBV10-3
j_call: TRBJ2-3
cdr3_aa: CAIRRGSETDTQYF
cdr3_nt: TGTGCCATCAGGAGGGGGAGCGAAACAGATACGCAGTATTTT

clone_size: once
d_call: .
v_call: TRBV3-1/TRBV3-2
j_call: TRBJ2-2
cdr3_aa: CASTTTPGELFF
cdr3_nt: TGTGCCAGCACCACAACACCGGGGGAGCTGTTTTTT

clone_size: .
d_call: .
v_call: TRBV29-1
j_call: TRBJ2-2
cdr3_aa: CSVDRVTGELFF
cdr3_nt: TGCAGCGTTGACAGGGTGACCGGGGAGCTGTTTTTT

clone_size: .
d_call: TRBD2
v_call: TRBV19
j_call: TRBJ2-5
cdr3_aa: CASSIAGVGETQYF
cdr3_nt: TGTGCCAGTAGTATCGCGGGGGTTGGGGAGACCCAGTACTTC

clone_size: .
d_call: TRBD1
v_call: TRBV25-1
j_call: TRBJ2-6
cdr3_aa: CASTGTGDSGANVLTF
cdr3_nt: TGTGCCAGCACCGGGACAGGGGACTCTGGGGCCAACGTCCTGACTTTC

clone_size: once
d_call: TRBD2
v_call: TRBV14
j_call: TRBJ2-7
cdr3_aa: CASSPLRAGGNEQYF
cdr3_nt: TGTGCCAGCAGCCCCCTGCGAGCGGGGGGAAACGAGCAGTACTTC

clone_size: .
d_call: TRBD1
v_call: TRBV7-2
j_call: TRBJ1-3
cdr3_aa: CASSLGQGSNTIYF
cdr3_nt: TGTGCCAGCAGCTTGGGACAGGGCAGTAACACCATATATTTT

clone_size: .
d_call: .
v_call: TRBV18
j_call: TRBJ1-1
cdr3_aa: CASSLRQEDTEAFF
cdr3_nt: TGTGCCAGCTCACTTAGACAGGAAGACACTGAAGCTTTCTTT

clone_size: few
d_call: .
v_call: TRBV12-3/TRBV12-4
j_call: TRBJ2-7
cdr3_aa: CASSWRGVEQYF
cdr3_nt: TGTGCCAGCAGTTGGCGGGGAGTGGAGCAGTACTTC

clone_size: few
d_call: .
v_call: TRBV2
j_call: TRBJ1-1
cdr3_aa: CATSGDRFNTEAFF
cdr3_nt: TGTGCCACGTCCGGGGATCGTTTTAACACTGAAGCTTTCTTT

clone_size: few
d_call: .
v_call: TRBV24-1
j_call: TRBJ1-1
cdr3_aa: CATSDSRAGNTEAFF
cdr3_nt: TGTGCCACCAGTGATTCAAGGGCGGGGAACACTGAAGCTTTCTTT

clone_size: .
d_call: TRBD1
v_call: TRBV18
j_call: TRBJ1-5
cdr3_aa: CASSPRTTGDQPQHF
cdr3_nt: TGTGCCAGCTCACCACGGACAACAGGGGATCAGCCCCAGCATTTT

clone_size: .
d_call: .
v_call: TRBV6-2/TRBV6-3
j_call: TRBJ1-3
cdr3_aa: CASSPPTTRGNTIYF
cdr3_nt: TGTGCCAGCAGCCCCCCGACAACCCGCGGAAACACCATATATTTT

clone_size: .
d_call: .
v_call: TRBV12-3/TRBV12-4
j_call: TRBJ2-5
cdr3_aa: CASSLVAGETQYF
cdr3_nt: TGTGCCAGCAGTTTAGTGGCGGGGGAGACCCAGTACTTC

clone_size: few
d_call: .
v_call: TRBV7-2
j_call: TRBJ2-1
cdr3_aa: CASSLAPDSRSEQFF
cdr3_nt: TGTGCCAGCAGCTTAGCCCCGGACAGTAGGTCTGAGCAGTTCTTC

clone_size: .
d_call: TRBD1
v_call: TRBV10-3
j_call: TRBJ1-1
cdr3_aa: CAIRGTGGAGTEAFF
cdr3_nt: TGTGCCATCAGGGGGACAGGGGGCGCGGGCACTGAAGCTTTCTTT

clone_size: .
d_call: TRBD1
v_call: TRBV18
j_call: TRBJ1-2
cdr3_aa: CASSQEQGAESGYTF
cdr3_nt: TGTGCCAGCTCACAGGAACAGGGGGCGGAGAGTGGCTACACCTTC

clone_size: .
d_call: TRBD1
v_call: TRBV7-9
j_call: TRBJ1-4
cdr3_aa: CASSLAGTENEKLFF
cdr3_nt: TGTGCCAGCAGCTTAGCTGGGACAGAGAATGAAAAACTGTTTTTT

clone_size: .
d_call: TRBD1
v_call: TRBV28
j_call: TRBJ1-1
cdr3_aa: CASSLGSGQGSEAFF
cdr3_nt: TGTGCCAGCAGTTTAGGCTCGGGACAGGGCTCTGAAGCTTTCTTT

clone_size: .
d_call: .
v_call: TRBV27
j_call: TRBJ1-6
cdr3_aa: CASGEQGNNSPLHF
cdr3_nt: TGTGCCAGCGGGGAACAGGGTAACAATTCACCCCTCCACTTT

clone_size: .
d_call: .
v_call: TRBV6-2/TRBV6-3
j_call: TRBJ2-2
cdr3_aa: CASSYQAARDTGELFF
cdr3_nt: TGTGCCAGCAGTTACCAGGCTGCCAGGGACACCGGGGAGCTGTTTTTT

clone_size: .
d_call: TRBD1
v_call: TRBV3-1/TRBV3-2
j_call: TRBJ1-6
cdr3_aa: CASSQETGQGSYNSPLHF
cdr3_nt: TGTGCCAGCAGCCAAGAGACGGGACAGGGTTCCTATAATTCACCCCTCCACTTT

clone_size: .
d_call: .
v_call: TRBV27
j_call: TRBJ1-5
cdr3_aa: CASSLGQFQPQHF
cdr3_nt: TGTGCCAGCAGTTTAGGACAGTTTCAGCCCCAGCATTTT

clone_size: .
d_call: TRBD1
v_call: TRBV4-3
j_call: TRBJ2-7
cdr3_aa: CASSPGDRPYEQYF
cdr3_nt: TGCGCCAGCAGCCCGGGGGACAGGCCTTACGAGCAGTACTTC

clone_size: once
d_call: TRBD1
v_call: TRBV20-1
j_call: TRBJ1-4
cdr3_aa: CSASRGQGSATNEKLFF
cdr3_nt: TGCAGTGCTAGTCGGGGACAGGGTTCCGCAACTAATGAAAAACTGTTTTTT

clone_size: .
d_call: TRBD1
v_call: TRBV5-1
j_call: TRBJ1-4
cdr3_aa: CASSLTTGGAATNEKLFF
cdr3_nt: TGCGCCAGCAGCCTGACGACAGGGGGAGCCGCAACTAATGAAAAACTGTTTTTT